The clone carrying this T cell receptor (beta chain) showed up just a few times. Its antigen is undetermined. At one boundary the junction diverges from the germline segment, which might be a read error. A lack of ophthalmopathy progression within 18 months defined stable Graves' hyperthyroidism. This sample is drawn from a study of T cells in Graves' hyperthyroidism and ophthalmopathy. General observations from the study: Through a model of 13 V-J features, ophthalmopathy was separated from stable hyperthyroidism. The model predicted ophthalmopathy a median roughly 6.5 months before onset. Blood also showed most of the thyroid clonotypes that were expanded above 0.001.

The source material, RNA transcripts, was used to amplify TCR beta CDR3 regions. The TCR CDR3 first-round RT-PCR relied on the HTBI primer set. TCRdb reanalysed the multiplex PCR reads using MiXCR and keeps one entry per CDR3 protein. This sample has around 280,000 distinct CDR3 sequences; around 15% occur once, and the top ten carry 7.9%. This CDR3 is built from 15 residues. Germline lookup yields CDR1 SGHDT and CDR2 YYEEEE. The rearrangement uses TRBV5-6 and TRBJ1-1; 9 positions agree with TRBD1. This TCR derives from a woman aged 40 to 50 with Graves' hyperthyroidism. Sequencing input: blood. CDR3 DNA: TGTGCCAGCACCTTGGGACAGGGCGCTAACACTGAAGCTTTCTTT. It is translated as CASTLGQGANTEAFF.